These T cell receptor beta chains were read from a single sample in a study of blood T cell repertoires in COVID-19. Here immunoSEQ multiplex PCR was the method, and the copy in TCRdb shows in-frame clones only, minus some. The table records 200,000 to 250,000 clones, 86% of them present only once. Source material: PBMCs or T cells enriched from blood (not recorded which). These receptors came from a woman in her 50s who had recovered from COVID-19. Both conserved end residues are part of each CDR3. A D gene is named only where the DNA matches it firmly. A row's size may be missing; if present it is once, few, many or a size class.

clone_size: -; v_call: TRBV5-6; d_call: -; j_call: TRBJ2-1; cdr3_aa: CASSQTYYNEQFF; cdr3_nt: TGTGCCAGCAGCCAAACCTACTACAATGAGCAGTTCTTC
clone_size: -; v_call: TRBV7-9; d_call: TRBD2; j_call: TRBJ2-7; cdr3_aa: CASSLGTGLTEQYF; cdr3_nt: TGTGCCAGCAGCTTAGGTACGGGACTAACCGAGCAGTACTTC
clone_size: -; v_call: TRBV20-1; d_call: -; j_call: TRBJ2-1; cdr3_aa: CSASWGGAVNEQFF; cdr3_nt: TGCAGTGCTAGTTGGGGGGGGGCCGTCAATGAGCAGTTCTTC
clone_size: -; v_call: TRBV4-3; d_call: -; j_call: TRBJ1-3; cdr3_aa: CASSQGPGTLAGNTIYF; cdr3_nt: TGCGCCAGCAGCCAAGGCCCAGGTACCTTGGCCGGAAACACCATATATTTT
clone_size: -; v_call: TRBV7-8; d_call: TRBD2; j_call: TRBJ2-3; cdr3_aa: CASSRVAGGGDTQYF; cdr3_nt: TGTGCCAGCAGCCGAGTAGCGGGAGGAGGTGATACGCAGTATTTT
clone_size: -; v_call: TRBV19; d_call: TRBD1; j_call: TRBJ1-5; cdr3_aa: CASSPQGATHSNQPQHF; cdr3_nt: TGTGCCAGTAGTCCTCAGGGGGCAACACATAGCAATCAGCCCCAGCATTTT
clone_size: -; v_call: TRBV27; d_call: TRBD1; j_call: TRBJ1-6; cdr3_aa: CASSFSGTGGRSPLHF; cdr3_nt: TGTGCCAGCAGTTTCTCCGGGACAGGGGGCCGGTCACCCCTCCACTTT
clone_size: -; v_call: TRBV4-3; d_call: -; j_call: TRBJ1-6; cdr3_aa: CASSQDSTADNSPLHF; cdr3_nt: TGCGCCAGCAGCCAAGATTCTACAGCCGATAATTCACCCCTCCACTTT
clone_size: -; v_call: TRBV4-3; d_call: TRBD2; j_call: TRBJ2-1; cdr3_aa: CASSQLHRLAGGVASYNEQFF; cdr3_nt: TGCGCCAGCAGCCAACTACACCGACTAGCGGGAGGCGTGGCGTCCTACAATGAGCAGTTCTTC
clone_size: -; v_call: TRBV6-5; d_call: -; j_call: TRBJ1-1; cdr3_aa: CASSYGQGGKAFF; cdr3_nt: TGTGCCAGCAGTTACGGGCAGGGCGGGAAAGCTTTCTTT
clone_size: once; v_call: TRBV7-9; d_call: -; j_call: TRBJ1-3; cdr3_aa: CASGLGQGGNTIYF; cdr3_nt: TGTGCCAGCGGCCTTGGGCAGGGGGGAAACACCATATATTTT
clone_size: -; v_call: TRBV4-1; d_call: TRBD1; j_call: TRBJ1-5; cdr3_aa: CASSQARQGSQPQHF; cdr3_nt: TGCGCCAGCAGCCAGGCTAGACAGGGTTCTCAGCCCCAGCATTTT
clone_size: -; v_call: TRBV6-5; d_call: -; j_call: TRBJ2-7; cdr3_aa: CASSYLPQGPYEQYF; cdr3_nt: TGTGCCAGCAGTTACTTACCACAGGGCCCCTACGAGCAGTACTTC
clone_size: -; v_call: TRBV5-1; d_call: TRBD1; j_call: TRBJ2-1; cdr3_aa: CASSARGHEQFF; cdr3_nt: TGCGCCAGCAGCGCGAGGGGGCATGAGCAGTTCTTC
clone_size: -; v_call: TRBV27; d_call: TRBD1; j_call: TRBJ1-2; cdr3_aa: CASSLEGTGLHYGYTF; cdr3_nt: TGTGCCAGCAGTTTAGAGGGGACAGGGCTGCACTATGGCTACACCTTC
clone_size: -; v_call: TRBV2; d_call: TRBD1; j_call: TRBJ1-5; cdr3_aa: CASSEGQGTNQPQHF; cdr3_nt: TGTGCCAGCAGTGAGGGACAGGGGACCAATCAGCCCCAGCATTTT
clone_size: -; v_call: TRBV4-1; d_call: -; j_call: TRBJ1-2; cdr3_aa: CASSQVGGNYGYTF; cdr3_nt: TGCGCCAGCAGCCAGGTGGGGGGTAACTATGGCTACACCTTC
clone_size: -; v_call: TRBV19; d_call: TRBD1; j_call: TRBJ1-5; cdr3_aa: CASSDRGGQPQHF; cdr3_nt: TGTGCCAGTAGTGACAGGGGGGGTCAGCCCCAGCATTTT
clone_size: -; v_call: TRBV11-2; d_call: -; j_call: TRBJ2-5; cdr3_aa: CASSLVAGAETQYF; cdr3_nt: TGTGCCAGCAGCTTAGTCGCAGGGGCCGAGACCCAGTACTTC
clone_size: -; v_call: TRBV18; d_call: -; j_call: TRBJ2-3; cdr3_aa: CASSPILARQGTDTQYF; cdr3_nt: TGTGCCAGCTCACCAATATTGGCCAGGCAGGGAACAGATACGCAGTATTTT
clone_size: -; v_call: TRBV13; d_call: TRBD1; j_call: TRBJ2-6; cdr3_aa: CASSWDYRGPSSGANVLTF; cdr3_nt: TGTGCCAGCAGCTGGGATTACAGGGGACCCTCCTCTGGGGCCAACGTCCTGACTTTC
clone_size: -; v_call: TRBV6-2/TRBV6-3; d_call: -; j_call: TRBJ1-1; cdr3_aa: CASSGTQNTEAFF; cdr3_nt: TGTGCCAGCAGTGGGACTCAAAACACTGAAGCTTTCTTT
clone_size: -; v_call: TRBV18; d_call: -; j_call: TRBJ2-7; cdr3_aa: CASSPGSGSVYEQYF; cdr3_nt: TGTGCCAGCTCACCAGGTTCAGGTTCGGTGTACGAGCAGTACTTC
clone_size: -; v_call: TRBV5-6; d_call: TRBD2; j_call: TRBJ2-5; cdr3_aa: CASSFVAGVETQYF; cdr3_nt: TGTGCCAGCAGCTTCGTAGCGGGGGTAGAGACCCAGTACTTC
clone_size: -; v_call: TRBV6-5; d_call: TRBD1; j_call: TRBJ1-2; cdr3_aa: CASRPSGQYYGYTF; cdr3_nt: TGTGCCAGCAGGCCATCGGGACAGTACTATGGCTACACCTTC
clone_size: -; v_call: TRBV27; d_call: TRBD1; j_call: TRBJ2-2; cdr3_aa: CASSRTGGGELFF; cdr3_nt: TGTGCCAGCAGTCGGACAGGGGGCGGGGAGCTGTTTTTT
clone_size: -; v_call: TRBV12-3/TRBV12-4; d_call: -; j_call: TRBJ1-2; cdr3_aa: CASSGPGGGYTF; cdr3_nt: TGTGCCAGCAGTGGCCCGGGTGGAGGCTACACCTTC
clone_size: -; v_call: TRBV14; d_call: TRBD1; j_call: TRBJ1-2; cdr3_aa: CASSKRQGAYRGYTF; cdr3_nt: TGTGCCAGCAGCAAACGACAGGGGGCTTATCGAGGCTACACCTTC
clone_size: many; v_call: TRBV30; d_call: -; j_call: TRBJ2-7; cdr3_aa: CAWSGSGPSPYEQYF; cdr3_nt: TGTGCCTGGAGTGGGAGCGGGCCTTCCCCCTACGAGCAGTACTTC
clone_size: -; v_call: TRBV27; d_call: TRBD2; j_call: TRBJ2-2; cdr3_aa: CASNPGLAGGTGELFF; cdr3_nt: TGTGCCAGCAACCCGGGACTAGCGGGAGGAACCGGGGAGCTGTTTTTT
clone_size: few; v_call: TRBV6-2/TRBV6-3; d_call: -; j_call: TRBJ2-7; cdr3_aa: CASSYSPSYEQYF; cdr3_nt: TGTGCCAGCAGTTACTCGCCCAGCTACGAGCAGTACTTC
clone_size: -; v_call: TRBV6-4; d_call: -; j_call: TRBJ1-1; cdr3_aa: CASSPTGSGWTFF; cdr3_nt: TGTGCCAGCAGCCCAACAGGGTCGGGTTGGACTTTCTTT
clone_size: -; v_call: TRBV14; d_call: -; j_call: TRBJ1-2; cdr3_aa: CASSRQLANYGYTF; cdr3_nt: TGTGCCAGCAGCCGCCAATTAGCTAACTATGGCTACACCTTC
clone_size: -; v_call: TRBV29-1; d_call: TRBD2; j_call: TRBJ2-1; cdr3_aa: CSVAPSGRAGEQFF; cdr3_nt: TGCAGCGTTGCCCCCAGCGGGAGGGCCGGGGAGCAGTTCTTC
clone_size: -; v_call: TRBV7-3; d_call: TRBD1; j_call: TRBJ1-4; cdr3_aa: CASSPGQGRNEKLFF; cdr3_nt: TGTGCCAGCAGTCCGGGACAGGGCAGGAATGAAAAACTGTTTTTT
clone_size: -; v_call: TRBV6-6; d_call: -; j_call: TRBJ1-4; cdr3_aa: CASSYSLPGERMFF; cdr3_nt: TGTGCCAGCAGTTACTCCCTTCCGGGGGAGCGCATGTTTTTT
clone_size: -; v_call: TRBV19; d_call: TRBD1; j_call: TRBJ1-6; cdr3_aa: CASAGQINSPLHF; cdr3_nt: TGTGCCAGTGCGGGACAGATTAATTCACCCCTCCACTTT
clone_size: -; v_call: TRBV7-2; d_call: TRBD2; j_call: TRBJ2-3; cdr3_aa: CASTPVGGVGTDTQYF; cdr3_nt: TGTGCCAGCACCCCCGTGGGGGGGGTAGGCACAGATACGCAGTATTTT
clone_size: -; v_call: TRBV18; d_call: -; j_call: TRBJ1-3; cdr3_aa: CASSPRSGTGNTIYF; cdr3_nt: TGTGCCAGCTCACCGCGGAGCGGCACTGGAAACACCATATATTTT
clone_size: -; v_call: TRBV18; d_call: TRBD1; j_call: TRBJ1-5; cdr3_aa: CASSGGTGKNQPQHF; cdr3_nt: TGTGCCAGCTCAGGGGGGACAGGGAAAAATCAGCCCCAGCATTTT
clone_size: -; v_call: TRBV7-3; d_call: TRBD2; j_call: TRBJ2-2; cdr3_aa: CASSLTPSGRKGGELFF; cdr3_nt: TGTGCCAGCAGCTTAACTCCCAGCGGGAGGAAAGGCGGGGAGCTGTTTTTT
clone_size: -; v_call: TRBV4-3; d_call: -; j_call: TRBJ2-2; cdr3_aa: CASSQRGGVYIGELFF; cdr3_nt: TGCGCCAGCAGCCAGAGGGGCGGGGTGTATATCGGGGAGCTGTTTTTT
clone_size: -; v_call: TRBV6-2/TRBV6-3; d_call: TRBD2; j_call: TRBJ2-5; cdr3_aa: CASSGLAGVETQYF; cdr3_nt: TGTGCCAGCAGTGGACTAGCGGGGGTGGAGACCCAGTACTTC
clone_size: -; v_call: TRBV10-1; d_call: -; j_call: TRBJ2-3; cdr3_aa: CASSEQGLANTDTQYF; cdr3_nt: TGCGCCAGCAGTGAGCAGGGACTGGCAAACACAGATACGCAGTATTTT
clone_size: once; v_call: TRBV3-1/TRBV3-2; d_call: TRBD1; j_call: TRBJ1-2; cdr3_aa: CASSQMGQSRSGYTF; cdr3_nt: TGTGCCAGCAGCCAGATGGGACAGTCTCGCAGTGGCTACACCTTC
clone_size: -; v_call: TRBV5-1; d_call: TRBD1; j_call: TRBJ1-4; cdr3_aa: CASSLARVGQGATNEKLFF; cdr3_nt: TGCGCCAGCAGCTTGGCACGAGTAGGTCAGGGGGCAACTAATGAAAAACTGTTTTTT
clone_size: -; v_call: TRBV4-1; d_call: -; j_call: TRBJ1-3; cdr3_aa: CASSQDHSSGSGNTIYF; cdr3_nt: TGCGCCAGCAGCCAAGATCACAGCTCTGGCTCTGGAAACACCATATATTTT
clone_size: -; v_call: TRBV27; d_call: -; j_call: TRBJ1-4; cdr3_aa: CASSPIMGGIEEKLFF; cdr3_nt: TGTGCCAGCAGTCCTATTATGGGGGGGATAGAAGAAAAACTGTTTTTT
clone_size: -; v_call: TRBV6-5; d_call: -; j_call: TRBJ2-7; cdr3_aa: CASSPFRGSYEQYF; cdr3_nt: TGTGCCAGCAGTCCCTTTCGGGGGTCCTACGAGCAGTACTTC
clone_size: -; v_call: TRBV5-1; d_call: TRBD1; j_call: TRBJ2-2; cdr3_aa: CASSSLGQETGELFF; cdr3_nt: TGCGCCAGCAGCTCTCTGGGACAGGAAACCGGGGAGCTGTTTTTT